These T cell receptor beta chains were read from a single sample in a study of CD8 T cells in ankylosing spondylitis. One entry per CDR3 protein results from TCRdb running MiXCR on the 5' RACE reads. This table holds roughly 40,000 distinct CDR3 sequences, about 4.2% found once. What was sequenced was blood, either unsorted or a sorted T cell fraction (not recorded which). The receptors were sampled from a female donor with ankylosing spondylitis or in good health (not recorded which). Each CDR3 is given with its conserved first and last residue. Fields, in order: V gene, clone size, D gene, J gene, CDR3 DNA, CDR3 protein. A D gene is named only where the DNA matches it firmly. Some rows have no size entry. The others give once, few or many, or a class for an expanded clone.

>TRBV9|many|TRBD2|TRBJ2-5
TGTGCCAGCAGCGTGGGACTAGCCAGGGAGACCCAGTACTTC
CASSVGLARETQYF
>TRBV9|many|-|TRBJ1-1
TGTGCCAGCAGCGTAGCTCCCCACATGAACACTGAAGCTTTCTTT
CASSVAPHMNTEAFF
>TRBV9|many|TRBD2|TRBJ2-3
TGTGCCAGCAGCCCCGCCTGGCTAGCGGGGGGGCCGGGTACAGATACGCAGTATTTT
CASSPAWLAGGPGTDTQYF
>TRBV9|many|TRBD1|TRBJ1-3
TGTGCCAGCAGCGTAGAGGGGGCTATGGCTGGAAACACCATATATTTT
CASSVEGAMAGNTIYF
>TRBV9|many|-|TRBJ2-2
TGTGCCAGCAGCCCGGCCGTCGGGGGGGAGCTGTTTTTT
CASSPAVGGELFF
>TRBV9|many|TRBD2|TRBJ2-1
TGTGCCAGCAGCGTAATCGGGGGGGCTGTCTACAATGAGCAGTTCTTC
CASSVIGGAVYNEQFF
>TRBV9|many|-|TRBJ1-1
TGTGCCAGCAGCCCGAGGGGGGGTGAAGCTTTCTTT
CASSPRGGEAFF
>TRBV9|many|TRBD1|TRBJ1-1
TGTGCCAGCAGCGCCTCCCCGGTGGGACAGGGGTTGCACGCTTTCTTT
CASSASPVGQGLHAFF
>TRBV9|many|TRBD1|TRBJ1-5
TGTGCCAGCAGCCCGGGACAGGGGGCGCACCAGCCCCAGCATTTT
CASSPGQGAHQPQHF
>TRBV9|many|-|TRBJ2-2
TGTGCCAGCAGCGTAGCTTCGAGTCCTCGAGAGCTGTTTTTT
CASSVASSPRELFF
>TRBV9|-|TRBD1|TRBJ1-6
TGTGCCAGCAGCCTAACAGGGGACACTAATTCACCCCTCCACTTT
CASSLTGDTNSPLHF
>TRBV9|many|TRBD2|TRBJ2-2
TGTGCCAGCAGCCTAGCGGGGACGAACACCGGGGAGCTGTTTTTT
CASSLAGTNTGELFF
>TRBV9|medium-sized|TRBD1|TRBJ1-6
TGTGCCAGCAGCGTGACAGGGGGGAATTCACCCCTCCACTTT
CASSVTGGNSPLHF
>TRBV9|many|-|TRBJ2-2
TGTGCCAGCAGCGTAGACTGGAGCACCGGGGAGCTGTTTTTT
CASSVDWSTGELFF
>TRBV9|many|-|TRBJ1-3
TGTGCCAGCAGCGACAATCTGAGGTGGGGAAACACCATATATTTT
CASSDNLRWGNTIYF
>TRBV9|many|TRBD1|TRBJ2-6
TGTGCCAGCGGAGACGGACAGGGCTTCGCATCTGGGGCCAACGTCCTGACTTTC
CASGDGQGFASGANVLTF
>TRBV9|-|TRBD2|TRBJ2-5
TGTGCCAGCAGCGTAGCTGCGGGGGGGCTGGGAGAGACCCAGTACTTC
CASSVAAGGLGETQYF
>TRBV9|many|TRBD1|TRBJ1-2
TGTGCCAGCAGCGACGGGACAGGGGTTGATGGCTACACCTTC
CASSDGTGVDGYTF
>TRBV9|many|-|TRBJ2-5
TGTGCCAGCAGCCGAGCCGGGCCACAAGAGACCCAGTACTTC
CASSRAGPQETQYF
>TRBV9|many|-|TRBJ1-1
TGTGCCAGCAGCGGAGGCAGGGGAGGCACTGAAGCTTTCTTT
CASSGGRGGTEAFF
>TRBV9|many|-|TRBJ2-3
TGTGCCAGCAGCGTAGCCCAAGATACGCAGTATTTT
CASSVAQDTQYF
>TRBV9|many|-|TRBJ1-3
TGTGCCAGCAGCGTAGACGCGACAGCAGGAAACACCATATATTTT
CASSVDATAGNTIYF
>TRBV9|many|TRBD1|TRBJ2-2
TGTGCCAGCAGCGATTATGGGACAGGGGGCGATAGGGGTATCGGGGAGCTGTTTTTT
CASSDYGTGGDRGIGELFF
>TRBV9|many|TRBD1|TRBJ1-5
TGTGCCAGCAGCGAGCAGGGGGCAGTTAGGCAGCCCCAGCATTTT
CASSEQGAVRQPQHF
>TRBV9|many|TRBD2|TRBJ2-3
TGTGCCAGCAGCCTAATAGCGGGGGGCGGCACAGATACGCAGTATTTT
CASSLIAGGGTDTQYF
>TRBV9|many|TRBD2|TRBJ2-3
TGTGCCAGCAGCGTTGCCCGGGGTAGCGGGGGCCCCACAGATACGCAGTATTTT
CASSVARGSGGPTDTQYF
>TRBV9|many|-|TRBJ1-1
TGTGCCAGCAGCGTAGGACGGAACACTGAAGCTTTCTTT
CASSVGRNTEAFF
>TRBV9|few|-|TRBJ1-4
TGTGCCAGCAGCCCGCGGACAGAGGATGAAAAACTGTTTTTT
CASSPRTEDEKLFF
>TRBV9|many|-|TRBJ1-3
TGTGCCAGCAGCTTCGAGGACGGGTTCTTCTCTGGAAACACCATATATTTT
CASSFEDGFFSGNTIYF
>TRBV9|many|-|TRBJ2-4
TGTGCCAGCAGCCCCGGGGGCCTTAACATTCAGTACTTC
CASSPGGLNIQYF
>TRBV9|many|-|TRBJ2-3
TGTGCCAGCAGCCCCAGGGTCGGCACAGATACGCAGTATTTT
CASSPRVGTDTQYF
>TRBV9|many|-|TRBJ1-2
TGTGCCAGCAGCCCCCGGACGGGAAGGGACTATGGCTACACCTTC
CASSPRTGRDYGYTF
>TRBV23-1|once|-|TRBJ1-2
TGCGCCACCGGACATGGGGTCCGACCTGAGTATGGCTACACCTTC
CATGHGVRPEYGYTF
>TRBV9|many|TRBD2|TRBJ2-7
TGTGCCAGCAGCGTAGCGAGCGGGGCCTACTACGAGCAGTACTTC
CASSVASGAYYEQYF
>TRBV9|many|-|TRBJ2-3
TGTGCCAGCAGCGTAGAGCCTTCTCAGGGTTCCGGGTATACGCAGTATTTT
CASSVEPSQGSGYTQYF
>TRBV9|many|-|TRBJ1-1
TGTGCCAGCAGCACCCGGGACAATGAAGCTTTCTTT
CASSTRDNEAFF
>TRBV9|many|TRBD2|TRBJ2-3
TGTGCCAGCAGCGTAGCGAGCGGGGGGGCACCCACCACAGATACGCAGTATTTT
CASSVASGGAPTTDTQYF
>TRBV9|many|-|TRBJ1-4
TGTGCCAGCAGCGTAGGGCAGGCAACTAATGAAAAACTGTTTTTT
CASSVGQATNEKLFF